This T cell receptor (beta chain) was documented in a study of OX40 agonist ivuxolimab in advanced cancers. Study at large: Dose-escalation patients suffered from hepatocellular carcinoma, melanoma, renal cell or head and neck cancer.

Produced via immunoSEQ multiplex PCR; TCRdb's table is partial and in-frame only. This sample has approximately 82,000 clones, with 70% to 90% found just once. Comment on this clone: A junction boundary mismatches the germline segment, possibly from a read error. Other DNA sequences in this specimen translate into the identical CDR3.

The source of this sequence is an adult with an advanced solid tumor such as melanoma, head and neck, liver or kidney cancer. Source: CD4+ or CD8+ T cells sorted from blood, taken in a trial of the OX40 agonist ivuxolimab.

The CDR3 DNA is TGCGCCAGTAGCCATGACAGGGGAAGGGGTCAGCCCCAGCATTTT. It encodes CASSHDRGRGQPQHF. The chain uses TRBV4-3 and TRBJ1-5, with 8 bases that match TRBD1. CDR3 length: 15 residues. Germline CDR1 LGHNA, CDR2 YSLEER.